This is a list of T cell receptor beta chains from one sample in a study of blood T cell repertoires in COVID-19. Produced via immunoSEQ multiplex PCR; TCRdb's table is partial and in-frame only. The sample lists roughly 150,000 clones, about 83% occurring once. Material: peripheral blood. These receptors were collected from a woman older than 75 with acute or convalescent COVID-19. Each CDR3 is given with its conserved first and last residue. The order of the fields is CDR3 DNA, CDR3 protein, J gene, D gene, V gene, clone size. The D gene is left open where the match is weak. Size tells how often a clone was seen (once, few, many) or the class of an expanded clone, and some rows leave it out.

CDR3 DNA: TGTGCCAGCCCAGGATCAGGCTCTGGAAACACCATATATTTT
CDR3 protein: CASPGSGSGNTIYF
J gene: TRBJ1-3
D gene: -
V gene: TRBV6-5
clone size: -

CDR3 DNA: TGTGCCAGTAGTATAGCGGACAGGGGATCCTACGAGCAGTACTTC
CDR3 protein: CASSIADRGSYEQYF
J gene: TRBJ2-7
D gene: TRBD1
V gene: TRBV19
clone size: -

CDR3 DNA: TGTGCTAGCAGCTTAGGATTCGACGGGGAGCAGTACTTC
CDR3 protein: CASSLGFDGEQYF
J gene: TRBJ2-7
D gene: -
V gene: TRBV7-7
clone size: -

CDR3 DNA: TGCGCCAGCAGCTACTGGACACAGAGCACAGATACGCAGTATTTT
CDR3 protein: CASSYWTQSTDTQYF
J gene: TRBJ2-3
D gene: -
V gene: TRBV5-1
clone size: once

CDR3 DNA: TGCGCCAGCAGCTTACTAACGGTGAACAATGAGCAGTTCTTC
CDR3 protein: CASSLLTVNNEQFF
J gene: TRBJ2-1
D gene: -
V gene: TRBV5-1
clone size: -

CDR3 DNA: TGTGCCAGCAGCCCCGCGGGGGATAGCAATCAGCCCCAGCATTTT
CDR3 protein: CASSPAGDSNQPQHF
J gene: TRBJ1-5
D gene: -
V gene: TRBV6-6
clone size: -

CDR3 DNA: TGTGCCAGTGGGCGGGGAGATACGCAGTATTTT
CDR3 protein: CASGRGDTQYF
J gene: TRBJ2-3
D gene: -
V gene: TRBV27
clone size: -

CDR3 DNA: TGTGCCTTTCGGACTAGCGGGAGAGATACGCAGTATTTT
CDR3 protein: CAFRTSGRDTQYF
J gene: TRBJ2-3
D gene: TRBD2
V gene: TRBV5-3
clone size: -

CDR3 DNA: TGTGCCAGCTCACCACCTGGCGGGAGACCCTACGAGCAGTACTTC
CDR3 protein: CASSPPGGRPYEQYF
J gene: TRBJ2-7
D gene: TRBD2
V gene: TRBV18
clone size: -

CDR3 DNA: TGTGCCAGCAGCCGGGACCTACAGGGGCCAGAGACCCAGTACTTC
CDR3 protein: CASSRDLQGPETQYF
J gene: TRBJ2-5
D gene: TRBD1
V gene: TRBV5-4
clone size: -

CDR3 DNA: TGCGCCAGCAGCCCACAGGCAACCTCTGGAAACACCATATATTTT
CDR3 protein: CASSPQATSGNTIYF
J gene: TRBJ1-3
D gene: -
V gene: TRBV4-1
clone size: -

CDR3 DNA: TGTGCCAGTACCCAGAGGAGGGCTGATAATCAGCCCCAGCATTTT
CDR3 protein: CASTQRRADNQPQHF
J gene: TRBJ1-5
D gene: -
V gene: TRBV19
clone size: -

CDR3 DNA: TGTGCCAGCAGCGTAGGGCTAGCCTTCGGGGAGCTGTTTTTT
CDR3 protein: CASSVGLAFGELFF
J gene: TRBJ2-2
D gene: -
V gene: TRBV9
clone size: -

CDR3 DNA: TGTGCCAGCTCCCCGGGACAGGGCAAAAACTACGAGCAGTACTTC
CDR3 protein: CASSPGQGKNYEQYF
J gene: TRBJ2-7
D gene: TRBD1
V gene: TRBV18
clone size: many

CDR3 DNA: TGTGCCTGGAGTGGGACAGGCTACTCTGGGGCCAACGTCCTGACTTTC
CDR3 protein: CAWSGTGYSGANVLTF
J gene: TRBJ2-6
D gene: TRBD1
V gene: TRBV30
clone size: -

CDR3 DNA: TGTGCCAGCAGCTTGGGTAGGGGACTAGTACGGACCGGGGAGCTGTTTTTT
CDR3 protein: CASSLGRGLVRTGELFF
J gene: TRBJ2-2
D gene: TRBD2
V gene: TRBV11-2
clone size: few

CDR3 DNA: TGTGCCAGCAGCTTAGGGACTAGGGGCGGTTTACCCCAGTACTTC
CDR3 protein: CASSLGTRGGLPQYF
J gene: TRBJ2-5
D gene: TRBD2
V gene: TRBV11-2
clone size: -

CDR3 DNA: TGTGCCAGCAGCGGTCTCGGGACAGGGGGGTATGGCTACACCTTC
CDR3 protein: CASSGLGTGGYGYTF
J gene: TRBJ1-2
D gene: TRBD1
V gene: TRBV2
clone size: -

CDR3 DNA: TGTGCCAGCAGTCCTAATCAGCCCCAGCATTTT
CDR3 protein: CASSPNQPQHF
J gene: TRBJ1-5
D gene: -
V gene: TRBV28
clone size: -

CDR3 DNA: TGTGCCAGTAGTCTAGGCGATGCCACCGGGGAGCTGTTTTTT
CDR3 protein: CASSLGDATGELFF
J gene: TRBJ2-2
D gene: -
V gene: TRBV19
clone size: -

CDR3 DNA: TGTGCCAGCAGAAACTTTGGTACAGGGAGAACGGACGAGCAGTACTTC
CDR3 protein: CASRNFGTGRTDEQYF
J gene: TRBJ2-7
D gene: -
V gene: TRBV2
clone size: once

CDR3 DNA: TGTGCCAGCAGCTTAGGGGCCCTGATGAACACTGAAGCTTTCTTT
CDR3 protein: CASSLGALMNTEAFF
J gene: TRBJ1-1
D gene: -
V gene: TRBV11-2
clone size: -

CDR3 DNA: TGTGCCATCACCCCGGGAGGTTCACCCCTCCACTTT
CDR3 protein: CAITPGGSPLHF
J gene: TRBJ1-6
D gene: -
V gene: TRBV10-3
clone size: -

CDR3 DNA: TGCGCCAGCAGCTTTGGTGGGGCCTGGGACGAGCAGTACTTC
CDR3 protein: CASSFGGAWDEQYF
J gene: TRBJ2-7
D gene: -
V gene: TRBV5-1
clone size: -

CDR3 DNA: TGTGCCAGCAGCCAGCCTACAGGGGGCGAATCACCCCTCCACTTT
CDR3 protein: CASSQPTGGESPLHF
J gene: TRBJ1-6
D gene: TRBD1
V gene: TRBV6-5
clone size: once

CDR3 DNA: TGTGCCAGCAGTTACAGTTCTCAAGAGACCCAGTACTTC
CDR3 protein: CASSYSSQETQYF
J gene: TRBJ2-5
D gene: -
V gene: TRBV12-3/TRBV12-4
clone size: -

CDR3 DNA: TGTGCCAGCAGCCACTATTTAGCGGGAGGTCTGGATGAGCAGTTCTTC
CDR3 protein: CASSHYLAGGLDEQFF
J gene: TRBJ2-1
D gene: TRBD2
V gene: TRBV3-1/TRBV3-2
clone size: -

CDR3 DNA: TGTGCCAGCAGCGTAGATAGACTTCCTTATGGCTACACCTTC
CDR3 protein: CASSVDRLPYGYTF
J gene: TRBJ1-2
D gene: -
V gene: TRBV9
clone size: few